The 21 T cell receptor beta chains in this list originate from one sample, sequenced in a study of blood T cell repertoires in COVID-19. TCRdb keeps only in-frame clones here, not all; method: immunoSEQ multiplex PCR. The sample lists 110,000 to 150,000 clones; roughly 85% were seen once. The source material was peripheral blood. The receptor source for this set is a man aged 50-59 years with acute or convalescent COVID-19.

The chain recombines TRBV11-3 with TRBJ1-1; D gene uncertain. The CDR3 sequence is 15 residues long. Germline V CDR1 and CDR2: SGHNT, YENEEA. The V end lost 0 bases, the J end lost 4 bases, and 12 bases lay between the germline ends. The CDR3 DNA reads as TGTGCCAGCAGCTTAGATTTTTCAGTTCTCACTGAAGCTTTCTTT. It is translated as CASSLDFSVLTEAFF.

The chain carries TRBV6-5 and TRBJ1-6; tentative D call: TRBD1 (6 bases). Trimming took off 5 bases at V and 7 bases at J, with 9 bases between the two ends. The CDR3 length is 13 residues. From germline, CDR1 is MNHEY and CDR2 SVGAGI. The CDR3 region is CASSTGSNSPLHF. In DNA form, the CDR3 reads TGTGCCAGCAGTACAGGGTCAAATTCACCCCTCCACTTT.

The chain combines TRBV19 with TRBJ2-4, with 8 bases fitting TRBD1. CDR3 length: 18 residues. Germline lookup yields CDR1 LNHDA and CDR2 SQIVND (reference sequence). Germline trimming cut 3 bases from V and 8 bases from J; bases unmatched to any gene: 18. The CDR3 DNA sequence: TGTGCCAGTAGTATGGGACGACAGGGGTTGTTGAGTGGGGACATTCAGTACTTC. This encodes CASSMGRQGLLSGDIQYF.

This chain connects TRBV14 to TRBJ2-1; D is ambiguous. From germline, CDR1 is SGHDN and CDR2 FVKESK. The CDR3 totals 12 residues. V was cut by 2 bases and J by 12 bases, with 11 bases left in between. CDR3 nucleotides: TGTGCCAGCAGCCAAAGCCCCGGTTGGCAGTTCTTC. Amino acid sequence: CASSQSPGWQFF.

The V gene is TRBV7-6, the J gene TRBJ2-2; the D is unclear. CDR3 length: 16 amino acids. V dropped 5 bases and J dropped 0 bases, with 13 bases sitting between them. The V gene's germline CDR1 is SGHVS and CDR2 FNYEAQ. The CDR3 spells CASSLVARSNTGELFF. CDR3 DNA: TGTGCCAGCAGCCTAGTGGCCAGATCGAACACCGGGGAGCTGTTTTTT.

This clone was seen more than once but under ten times. The chain combines TRBV2 with TRBJ2-7; 9 positions match TRBD2. V gave up 6 bases and J gave up 0 bases; unmatched junction bases: 6. Germline CDR1 is SNHLY and CDR2 is FYNNEI. The CDR3 totals 15 residues. CDR3 nucleotide sequence: TGTGCCAGCAGCTCTAGCGGGGCCAGCTCCTACGAGCAGTACTTC. It translates to CASSSSGASSYEQYF.

A single count supports this clone. The chain is built from TRBV2 and TRBJ2-7; a possible D gene is TRBD1 (6 bases). There are 14 residues in the CDR3. Germline lookup yields CDR1 SNHLY and CDR2 FYNNEI. Trimming removed 10 bases from V and 5 bases from J, with 21 bases in between. DNA for the CDR3: TGTGCCACCTCCTGGGACACTAATATCAACGAGCAGTACTTC. Protein: CATSWDTNINEQYF.

In DNA form, the CDR3 reads TGCGCCAGCAGCCAAGAGGGGCTCCAGGGGGAGACCCAGTACTTC. Its translation: CASSQEGLQGETQYF. This chain joins TRBV4-1 and TRBJ2-5; maybe TRBD1 (6 bases). Looked up from germline, CDR1 is MGHRA and CDR2 is YSYEKL. The length of the CDR3 is 15 residues. The V and J ends lost 0 bases and 5 bases respectively, with 13 bases between them.

The rearrangement uses TRBV20-1 and TRBJ1-4, with D possibly TRBD1 on 5 matching bases. CDR1 DFQATT and CDR2 SNEGSKA come from the germline V gene (reference sequence). The CDR3 runs 16 residues. Trimming took off 3 bases at V and 0 bases at J, with 14 bases between the two ends. CDR3 amino acids: CSASSRERATNEKLFF. The DNA for the CDR3 is TGCAGTGCTAGTTCCAGGGAAAGAGCAACTAATGAAAAACTGTTTTTT.

The table lists this clone with a count of one. The chain has TRBV6-1 and TRBJ1-5; the match to TRBD1 covers 7 bases. Germline CDR1 and CDR2: MNHNS and SASEGT. The CDR3 spans 15 residues. With 0 bases clipped from V and 8 bases from J, the junction kept 7 bases outside the gene matches. CDR3 sequence reads: CASSEARTGGKPQHF. The DNA of the CDR3 is TGTGCCAGCAGTGAAGCTCGGACAGGTGGGAAGCCCCAGCATTTT.

This sequence joins TRBV21-1 and TRBJ1-1; TRBD1, as called in the table, went unchecked against the DNA. TRBV21-1 is shown as a pseudogene. This CDR3 is built from 15 residues. The DNA of the CDR3 is TGTGCCAGCAGCAAAGGAGTGGAGACAGGCACTGAAGCTTTCTTT. This sequence encodes CASSKGVETGTEAFF.

V is TRBV13 and J is TRBJ2-1, with TRBD2 identical over 12 bases. The V segment lost 5 bases and the J segment 11 bases; nucleotides outside the gene matches: 13. In germline, CDR1 is PRHDT, CDR2 FYEKMQ (reference sequence). The CDR3 consists of 16 residues. The CDR3 sequence: CASSPPSGRARNQQFF. The DNA for the CDR3 is TGTGCCAGCAGCCCACCTAGCGGGAGGGCCCGTAATCAGCAGTTCTTC.

The chain carries TRBV6-5 and TRBJ2-7, with 8 bases matching TRBD2. With 2 bases clipped from V and 4 bases from J, the junction kept 7 bases outside the gene matches. The V gene's germline CDR1 is MNHEY and CDR2 SVGAGI. This CDR3 spans 15 amino acids. The CDR3 loop reads CASSYVASGSYEQYF. CDR3 DNA sequence: TGTGCCAGCAGTTACGTGGCGAGCGGGAGTTACGAGCAGTACTTC.

This chain uses TRBV13 with TRBJ2-3; 12 bases are shared with TRBD2. This CDR3 region has 15 residues. Germline V gene lookup returns CDR1 PRHDT and CDR2 FYEKMQ (reference sequence). Unmatched junction bases numbered 7, after V lost 6 bases and J lost 6 bases. The CDR3 is CASRSSGGAYDTQYF. CDR3 bases: TGTGCCAGCAGGTCTAGCGGGGGGGCATACGATACGCAGTATTTT.

This rearrangement joins TRBV6-6 to TRBJ2-7; TRBD1 might be the D (6 bases). Germline V gene sequence: CDR1 MNHNY, CDR2 SVGAGI (reference sequence). This CDR3 has 14 amino acids. Trimming stripped 5 bases from V and 3 bases from J, with 14 bases between. The CDR3 coding sequence is TGTGCCAGCAGTCCTCAAACGGACAGCTACGAGCAGTACTTC. Its translation: CASSPQTDSYEQYF.

The CDR3 sequence is CATKRERNTEAFF. The DNA of the CDR3 is TGTGCCACCAAAAGAGAGAGGAACACTGAAGCTTTCTTT. The chain has TRBV7-9 and TRBJ1-1; D uncertain. The CDR3 has 13 residues. Trimming removed 10 bases at V and 1 base at J, with 13 bases between. Per the germline V gene, CDR1 is SEHNR and CDR2 is FQNEAQ (reference sequence). Drawing the rest from reference TRBV7-9 and TRBJ1-1, the complete variable domain is DTGVSQNPRHKITKRGQNVTFRCDPISEHNRLYWYRQTLGQGPEFLTYFQNEAQLEKSRLLSDRFSAERPKGSFSTLEIQRTEQGDSAMYLCATKRERNTEAFFGQGTRLTVV.

This chain joins TRBV5-1 and TRBJ2-5; 7 bases line up with TRBD1. CDR3 length equals 16 residues. From germline, CDR1 is SGHRS and CDR2 YFSETQ. With V trimmed by 2 bases and J by 4 bases, 11 bases remained unmatched. The CDR3 region is CASSLGERGPGETQYF. In DNA form, the CDR3 reads TGCGCCAGCAGCTTAGGGGAAAGGGGGCCGGGAGAGACCCAGTACTTC.

J is TRBJ1-2 and V is TRBV30; 7 bases are shared with TRBD1. The CDR3 is 13 amino acids. Germline V gene data show CDR1 as GTSNPN and CDR2 as SVGIG (reference sequence). The V gene end was trimmed by 3 bases and the J gene end by 6 bases; junction bases not matched to a gene: 7. The CDR3 protein is CAWRRQGRDGYTF. As DNA, the CDR3 is TGTGCCTGGAGAAGACAGGGTCGAGATGGCTACACCTTC.

V usage is TRBV19 and J usage is TRBJ1-1, with a tentative D call TRBD1 (5 bases). V was cut by 7 bases and J by 7 bases, with 16 bases left in between. CDR1 LNHDA and CDR2 SQIVND come from the germline V gene (reference sequence). The CDR3 extends over 13 amino acids. CDR3 region: CASISNGGNEAFF. DNA for the CDR3: TGTGCCAGTATCTCCAACGGGGGGAATGAAGCTTTCTTT.

The J gene is TRBJ2-7, the V gene TRBV11-2; D ambiguous. CDR3 length: 13 residues. V gave up 7 bases and J gave up 2 bases, with 12 bases separating them. Per the germline V gene, CDR1 is SGHAT and CDR2 is FQNNGV. The CDR3 DNA sequence: TGTGCCAGCACCTTTACAACAGCCTACGAGCAGTACTTC. This sequence encodes CASTFTTAYEQYF.

The V and J genes are TRBV6-5 and TRBJ2-3; 10 bases are a match to TRBD2. The CDR3 consists of 14 residues. From germline, CDR1 is MNHEY and CDR2 SVGAGI. Germline trimming cut 6 bases from V and 3 bases from J; bases unmatched to any gene: 3. CDR3 sequence (DNA): TGTGCCAGCAGCAGAGCGGGGGGGACAGATACGCAGTATTTT. Protein sequence: CASSRAGGTDTQYF.